Below, 6 T cell receptor beta chains from the same sample are listed, as sequenced in a study of cytomegalovirus exposure and HLA in healthy donors. PCR used 60 Vbeta primers and 13 Jbeta primers. The protocol was immunoSEQ multiplex PCR, while the TCRdb copy is restricted to in-frame clones and leaves out a portion. The data show around 130,000 clones, more than 8% seen once. Sequenced material: PBMCs. The receptor set was obtained from a man in his forties in good health and CMV-seronegative.

This clone was seen only a few times. The J gene is TRBJ1-5, the V gene TRBV6-1, with D hard to call. With 5 bases removed from V and 6 bases from J, the gap between germline ends came to 17 bases. This CDR3 has 15 amino acids. The germline V gene has CDR1 MNHNS and CDR2 SASEGT. CDR3 nucleotide sequence: TGTGCCAGCAGTACTATCGGGGTTCCGACTCAGCCCCAGCATTTT. This gives the protein CASSTIGVPTQPQHF.

This clone has more than one count but fewer than ten. The chain is built from TRBV5-4 and TRBJ2-3; D gene uncertain. Germline values: CDR1 SGHNT, CDR2 YYREEE (reference sequence). The CDR3 length is 13 residues. With 4 bases removed from V and 4 bases from J, the gap between germline ends came to 10 bases. The CDR3 bases are TGTGCCAGCAGCCCCCCGGCGGCAGATACGCAGTATTTT. This sequence encodes CASSPPAADTQYF.

This chain connects TRBV7-2 to TRBJ1-3; D remains ambiguous. The V end was cut by 5 bases, the J end by 4 bases, with 9 bases between. The germline CDR1 and CDR2 sequences are SGHTA and FQGNSA. This CDR3 spans 13 amino acids. CDR3 protein: CASSVMTGNTIYF. CDR3 DNA: TGTGCCAGCAGCGTAATGACAGGAAACACCATATATTTT.

This clone turned up a few times. No conserved phenylalanine or tryptophan is present at the end of the CDR3, so a read error is the likely explanation. The chain has TRBV7-9 and TRBJ1-4, with TRBD1 matching 8 bases. The germline gives CDR1 SEHNR, CDR2 FQNEAQ (reference sequence). The CDR3 is 19 amino acids. The V and J ends lost 2 bases and 3 bases, in that order; junction bases with no gene match: 14. The CDR3 sequence is CASSLPGQADPSSNEKLFV. The DNA for the CDR3 is TGTGCCAGCAGCTTACCGGGACAGGCGGACCCTTCATCTAATGAAAAACTGTTTGTT.

This rearrangement joins TRBV6-1 to TRBJ1-5, with D maybe TRBD1 (6 bases). Per the germline V gene, CDR1 is MNHNS and CDR2 is SASEGT. The CDR3 totals 13 residues. With 0 bases removed from V and 8 bases from J, the gap between germline ends came to 8 bases. The CDR3, as DNA: TGTGCCAGCAGTGAAGCACAGGGTGAGCCCCAGCATTTT. As protein: CASSEAQGEPQHF.

The chain employs TRBV6-1 and TRBJ2-5; D is perhaps TRBD1 (6 bases). Trimming stripped 8 bases from V and 11 bases from J, with 27 bases between. CDR3 length: 15 residues. CDR1 is MNHNS, CDR2 SASEGT, per germline. CDR3 protein: CASGGTGQFLVQQYF. The CDR3 bases are TGTGCCAGCGGGGGAACTGGACAGTTCCTTGTCCAGCAGTACTTC.